Given below is one T cell receptor (beta chain) in context. The data derive from a study of T cell changes during pregnancy in multiple sclerosis. Germline V gene data show CDR1 as SGHVS and CDR2 as FNYEAQ. This CDR3 region has 16 residues. Trimming stripped 2 bases from V and 2 bases from J, with 14 bases between. Sequencing used immunoSEQ multiplex PCR; TCRdb keeps in-frame clones, though not all of them. Of 65,000 to 90,000 clones listed, roughly 92% are singletons. Sequenced here: peripheral blood, sampled in the first trimester of pregnancy. The source of this sequence is a female donor with multiple sclerosis, enrolled in a pregnancy study. The V gene is TRBV7-6, the J gene TRBJ2-3, with D perhaps TRBD2 (6 bases). The CDR3 here is CASSLSGSWVTDTQYF. Written as DNA, the CDR3 is TGTGCCAGCAGCTTATCCGGGAGTTGGGTCACAGATACGCAGTATTTT.